Shown below are 31 T cell receptor beta chains from a single sample sequenced in a study of post-analysis software for immune sequencing data. Points from the study as a whole: A handful of TRBV segments, including TRBV5-6, TRBV5-1 and TRBV20-1, were more frequent in patients than controls.

Built from TCR beta cDNA, the libraries had unique molecular identifiers in them. In TCRdb, the PCR reads were re-called with MiXCR into one record per CDR3 protein. The table has more than 500,000 distinct CDR3 sequences, 30% to 40% seen once. These receptors' targets are unknown. The sequenced sample consisted of blood. The receptors come from a girl aged 2-17 years with multiple sclerosis.

This clonotype has ten or more counts. The V call is TRBV10-3, the J call TRBJ2-7; D is tentatively TRBD1 or TRBD2 (6 bases each). The length of the CDR3 is 13 residues. Trimming cost V 10 bases and J 0 bases, with 13 bases left between them. CDR1 is ENHRY and CDR2 is SYGVKD in the germline V gene. In nucleotides, the CDR3 is TGTGCCACCCGTCCGGGGGCCTCCTACGAGCAGTACTTC. This translates into CATRPGASYEQYF.

The chain is built from TRBV7-2 and TRBJ2-5, with TRBD1 matching over 7 bases. Germline CDR1 is SGHTA and CDR2 is FQGNSA. Germline trimming cut 5 bases from V and 1 base from J; bases unmatched to any gene: 7. This CDR3 has 15 amino acids. The CDR3 DNA is TGTGCCAGCAGCCTTTTCAGGGGGAGCCAAGAGACCCAGTACTTC. Translating it yields CASSLFRGSQETQYF.

This clonotype was picked up a small number of times. This rearrangement joins TRBV4-2 to TRBJ2-3, with D possibly being TRBD1 (6 bases). The CDR3 is made up of 15 amino acids. Germline CDR1 and CDR2: LGHNA and YNFKEQ. Trimming removed 7 bases from V and 2 bases from J, with 16 bases in between. The CDR3 sequence: CASTLEGEHTDTQYF. CDR3 DNA sequence: TGTGCCAGCACGCTCGAGGGGGAACACACAGATACGCAGTATTTT.

This clonotype was detected ten times or more. The rearrangement links TRBV6-1 to TRBJ2-3; D unclear. The V end was cut by 1 base, the J end by 5 bases, with 4 bases between. Looked up from germline, CDR1 is MNHNS and CDR2 is SASEGT. This CDR3 is 12 amino acids long. In nucleotides, the CDR3 is TGTGCCAGCAGTGAAGGGGGAGATACGCAGTATTTT. Amino acid sequence: CASSEGGDTQYF.

The V call is TRBV6-5, the J call TRBJ1-4; unclear D gene. CDR3 length: 14 amino acids. The V gene lost 7 bases and the J gene lost 2 bases, with 11 bases spanning the gap. Per the germline V gene, CDR1 is MNHEY and CDR2 is SVGAGI. The CDR3 DNA reads as TGTGCCAGCATGGGAGGGCCGACTAATGAAAAACTGTTTTTT. Translation gives CASMGGPTNEKLFF.

This clonotype was observed a few times. The DNA of the CDR3 is TGTGCCAGCAGCTCCAGTGGGGGCACCATCTATGGCTACACCTTC. Translating it yields CASSSSGGTIYGYTF. The chain has TRBV11-1 and TRBJ1-2, with a weak D call TRBD1 (6 bases). The CDR3 spans 15 residues. V was pared by 4 bases and J by 4 bases, with 16 bases between. Germline V gives CDR1 SGHAT, CDR2 FQDESV (reference sequence).

This clonotype appeared a few times. This chain links TRBV5-1 with TRBJ2-1, with TRBD1 as a possible D gene (5 bases). Trimming took 2 bases from V and 9 from J, leaving 12 bases between them. This CDR3 is 13 amino acids long. Germline CDR1 is SGHRS and CDR2 is YFSETQ. DNA of the CDR3: TGCGCCAGCAGCTTTCAACAGGACGGTGAGCAGTTCTTC. It specifies CASSFQQDGEQFF. Complete variable domain (other parts from reference TRBV5-1 and TRBJ2-1): KAGVTQTPRYLIKTRGQQVTLSCSPISGHRSVSWYQQTPGQGLQFLFEYFSETQRNKGNFPGRFSGRQFSNSRSEMNVSTLELGDSALYLCASSFQQDGEQFFGPGTRLTVL.

This clonotype was picked up a small number of times. This chain links TRBV20-1 with TRBJ2-7, with D uncertain. This CDR3 is 14 amino acids long. V was clipped by 0 bases and J by 6 bases, with 15 bases between them. CDR1 and CDR2 (germline): DFQATT, SNEGSKA (reference sequence). Here the CDR3 DNA reads TGCAGTGCTAGAGACCCCCTGATCGCAGGCGAGCAGTACTTC. Translating gives CSARDPLIAGEQYF.

This clonotype has more than one count but fewer than ten. The chain uses TRBV11-2 and TRBJ1-4; 7 positions match TRBD1. This CDR3 spans 14 amino acids. Germline V lookup: CDR1 SGHAT, CDR2 FQNNGV. J gave up 6 bases and V 2 bases, and 3 bases lay outside the gene matches. CDR3 nucleotide sequence: TGTGCCAGCAGCTTACGGACAGGATATGAAAAACTGTTTTTT. This gives the protein CASSLRTGYEKLFF.

This rearrangement joins TRBV29-1 to TRBJ2-1; TRBD1 or TRBD2 may be the D gene (6 bases each). The CDR3 has 12 residues. Trimming shortened V by 6 bases and J by 9 bases, and 15 bases separated the two germline ends. The germline V gene has CDR1 SQVTM and CDR2 ANQGSEA. The CDR3 is CSVGGRVGEQFF. CDR3 coding DNA: TGCAGCGTGGGGGGCCGGGTCGGTGAGCAGTTCTTC.

This rearrangement joins TRBV4-2 to TRBJ2-1, with 8 nucleotides matching TRBD2. Germline V gives CDR1 LGHNA, CDR2 YNFKEQ. The ends lost 3 bases at V and 13 bases at J; junction bases unmatched: 26. The CDR3 covers 19 residues. The CDR3 here is CASSQLTKRGPGRTETQFF. CDR3 nucleotides: TGTGCCAGCAGCCAGCTGACTAAGCGGGGGCCGGGAAGAACCGAGACCCAGTTCTTC.

This clonotype was counted at least ten times. The junction does not match germline at one end; this may be a read error. The chain combines TRBV7-7 with TRBJ2-5; 12 nucleotides agree with TRBD2. Germline loops: CDR1 SSHAT, CDR2 FNYEAQ (reference sequence). There are 15 residues in the CDR3. DNA for the CDR3: TGTGCTAGCAGCCTAACCGGGACTAGCGGGGAGACCCAGTACTTC. This translates into CASSLTGTSGETQYF.

The chain uses TRBV18 and TRBJ1-1, with D maybe TRBD1 (5 bases). The CDR3 is 15 residues long. Trimming shortened V by 1 base and J by 4 bases, and 13 bases separated the two germline ends. CDR1 and CDR2 (germline): KGHSH, LQKENI. CDR3 in DNA: TGTGCCAGCTCACCACAGGGGTGGGGGGTCACTGAAGCTTTCTTT. It yields the protein CASSPQGWGVTEAFF.

J is TRBJ2-5 and V is TRBV13; D is undetermined. Germline CDR1 and CDR2: PRHDT and FYEKMQ (reference sequence). With 1 base removed from V and 1 base from J, the gap between germline ends came to 10 bases. The CDR3 has 15 residues. CDR3 sequence reads: CASSLAPQSQETQYF. DNA for the CDR3: TGTGCCAGCAGCTTAGCTCCGCAGTCCCAAGAGACCCAGTACTTC. Using reference TRBV13 and TRBJ2-5 for the parts outside the CDR3, the full variable domain is AAGVIQSPRHLIKEKRETATLKCYPIPRHDTVYWYQQGPGQDPQFLISFYEKMQSDKGSIPDRFSAQQFSDYHSELNMSSLELGDSALYFCASSLAPQSQETQYFGPGTRLLVL.

The V gene is TRBV10-3, the J gene TRBJ2-1; D ambiguous. The V and J ends lost 8 bases and 5 bases respectively, with 10 bases between them. CDR1 and CDR2 (germline): ENHRY, SYGVKD. The CDR3 extends over 12 amino acids. The CDR3 protein is CAIAGPDNEQFF. Written as DNA, the CDR3 is TGTGCCATCGCCGGGCCTGACAATGAGCAGTTCTTC.

This chain joins TRBV29-1 and TRBJ2-3; D ambiguous. Trimming took 3 bases from V and 6 from J, leaving 13 bases between them. CDR1 and CDR2 (germline): SQVTM, ANQGSEA. The CDR3 runs to 13 residues. CDR3 sequence (DNA): TGCAGCGTTGATAATTCCCCTACGGATACGCAGTATTTT. Translating it yields CSVDNSPTDTQYF.

In this sample, this clonotype turned up a few times. This rearrangement joins TRBV7-3 to TRBJ2-1; D possibly corresponds to TRBD1 (5 bases). Germline CDR1 is SGHTA and CDR2 is FQGTGA. V dropped 0 bases and J dropped 9 bases, with 12 bases sitting between them. The CDR3 contains 14 residues. CDR3 sequence: CASSLTFGAGEQFF. CDR3 nucleotides: TGTGCCAGCAGCTTAACGTTTGGGGCTGGTGAGCAGTTCTTC.

The V call is TRBV29-1, the J call TRBJ2-5; perhaps TRBD2 as D (5 bases). The CDR3 has 13 residues. Trimming cost V 6 bases and J 5 bases, with 16 bases left between them. Germline CDR1 SQVTM, CDR2 ANQGSEA. CDR3 nucleotides: TGCAGCGTGGACTTGCAGCTGGGGGAGACCCAGTACTTC. It translates to CSVDLQLGETQYF.

This clonotype was detected a few times. J is TRBJ2-6 and V is TRBV6-4, with D unresolved. Trimming removed 1 base from V and 1 base from J, with 5 bases in between. Germline CDR1 is MRHNA and CDR2 is SNTAGT. The CDR3 loop spans 15 amino acids. The CDR3 region is CASSDWGSGANVLTF. The CDR3 bases are TGTGCCAGCAGTGACTGGGGTTCTGGGGCCAACGTCCTGACTTTC.

This clonotype occurred a few times. V and J are TRBV11-2 and TRBJ1-2; 7 bases map to TRBD1. Germline V gene lookup returns CDR1 SGHAT and CDR2 FQNNGV. Trimming took 1 base from V and 8 from J; bases not matched to a gene: 4. The CDR3 has 13 residues. The CDR3 DNA reads TGTGCCAGCAGCTTAGGGGACAGTGGCGGCTACACCTTC. Residues: CASSLGDSGGYTF.

As regards this clonotype: The junction and the germline gene differ at one end; a read error may be behind it. V gene TRBV25-1 combines with J gene TRBJ2-1; perhaps TRBD2 as D (5 bases). Germline CDR1 reads MGHDK; CDR2 reads SYGVNS. The CDR3 sequence is 15 residues long. The CDR3 here is CAGSEALRRNNEQFF. The DNA for the CDR3 is TGTGCCGGCAGTGAGGCTCTAAGGAGGAACAATGAGCAGTTCTTC. The complete variable domain, with remaining parts taken from reference TRBV25-1 and TRBJ2-1, reads EADIYQTPRYLVIGTGKKITLECSQTMGHDKMYWYQQDPGMELHLIHYSYGVNSTEKGDLSSESTVSRIRTEHFPLTLESARPSHTSQYLCAGSEALRRNNEQFFGPGTRLTVL.

This clonotype was picked up a small number of times. This rearrangement joins TRBV12-3 or TRBV12-4 to TRBJ1-2; possible D gene TRBD1, 5 bases. V lost 2 bases, J lost 0 bases, and 19 bases lay in between. CDR3 length: 18 amino acids. The CDR3 sequence: CASSLKPGNLLANYGYTF. CDR3 bases: TGTGCCAGCAGTTTAAAGCCAGGGAACCTACTAGCTAACTATGGCTACACCTTC.

This clonotype was seen at least ten times. The genes are TRBV20-1 and TRBJ2-7, with D uncertain. The V gene's germline CDR1 is DFQATT and CDR2 SNEGSKA (reference sequence). Trimming stripped 4 bases from V and 4 bases from J, with 14 bases between. This CDR3 has 13 residues. The CDR3 coding sequence is TGCAGTGCTAATAAGGACCTCTCATACGAGCAGTACTTC. Its protein product is CSANKDLSYEQYF.

The V and J genes are TRBV5-1 and TRBJ2-3, with D unclear. Trimming removed 0 bases from V and 1 base from J, with 9 bases in between. The CDR3 is 15 residues long. The germline gives CDR1 SGHRS, CDR2 YFSETQ. This CDR3 reads CASSLEDARTDTQYF. The CDR3 nucleotides read TGCGCCAGCAGCTTGGAGGACGCCCGCACAGATACGCAGTATTTT.

This clonotype was seen a few times. The chain carries TRBV7-9 and TRBJ2-7; 9 nucleotides align to TRBD1. There are 18 residues in the CDR3. Germline CDR1 reads SEHNR; CDR2 reads FQNEAQ (reference sequence). V was clipped by 1 base and J by 6 bases; unmatched bases: 16. CDR3 sequence reads: CASSLESRDRVKASEQYF. Written as DNA, the CDR3 is TGTGCCAGCAGCTTAGAAAGCCGGGACAGGGTAAAAGCAAGCGAGCAGTACTTC.

The gene calls are TRBV29-1 and TRBJ2-5; D remains unclear. The CDR3 length is 10 residues. Trimming took off 4 bases at V and 5 bases at J, with 5 bases between the two ends. Germline values: CDR1 SQVTM, CDR2 ANQGSEA. The CDR3 coding sequence is TGCAGCGTTGGTGTGGAGACCCAGTACTTC. As protein: CSVGVETQYF.

This chain links TRBV5-1 with TRBJ1-2; 11 bases map to TRBD1. The CDR3 spans 15 residues. V was pared by 3 bases and J by 7 bases, with 8 bases of the junction left unmatched. Germline assignment: CDR1 SGHRS and CDR2 YFSETQ. CDR3 protein: CASSSLDRGQRGYTF. DNA of the CDR3: TGCGCCAGCAGCTCGCTGGACAGGGGGCAACGTGGCTACACCTTC.

The rearrangement links TRBV6-5 to TRBJ2-2; D may be TRBD1 or TRBD2 (6 bases each). V was shortened by 8 bases and J by 3 bases, with 13 bases between the two germline ends. The CDR3 consists of 14 residues. Germline V gives CDR1 MNHEY, CDR2 SVGAGI. CDR3: CASDRGAYTGELFF. The CDR3, as DNA: TGTGCCAGCGATAGGGGGGCGTACACCGGGGAGCTGTTTTTT.

This clonotype appeared a few times. The rearrangement links TRBV6-5 to TRBJ2-1, with 12 positions matching TRBD2. This CDR3 contains 16 residues. J gave up 10 bases and V 0 bases, and 7 bases lay outside the gene matches. Germline V CDR1 and CDR2: MNHEY, SVGAGI. In nucleotides, the CDR3 is TGTGCCAGCAGTTACTCGGCTAGCGGGGGGGCCGGGGAGCAGTTCTTC. This codes for CASSYSASGGAGEQFF.

In the case of this clonotype: No DNA is shown, since the ends of the CDR3 on it are uncertain; the CDR3 is the one TCRdb lists. V usage is TRBV12-3 or TRBV12-4 and J usage is TRBJ2-3; the table's D call, TRBD1, was not checked against the DNA. The CDR3 is 17 amino acids long, termini counted. The chain's CDR3 is CASSFGAGTGIGDTQYF.

This clonotype occurred a few times. A much larger clone differs by one base, so this may be a read error. The genes are TRBV20-1 and TRBJ2-7; the match to TRBD2 covers 9 bases. V dropped 0 bases and J dropped 10; count of bases not matched to a gene: 13. The CDR3 is 15 amino acids. Germline V gives CDR1 DFQATT, CDR2 SNEGSKA (reference sequence). The CDR3 here is CSARDRVLAGEAQYF. The CDR3 nucleotides read TGCAGTGCTAGAGATCGCGTACTAGCGGGCGAGGCCCAGTACTTC.